Shown below are 24 T cell receptor beta chains from a single sample sequenced in a study of blood T cell repertoires in COVID-19. TCRdb's table, derived via immunoSEQ multiplex PCR, lists solely in-frame clones and lacks some. The repertoire holds about 160,000 clones, with 84% as singletons. The material sequenced was peripheral blood. These receptors were collected from a man in his 70s with acute or convalescent COVID-19.

This sequence joins TRBV5-1 and TRBJ2-2; possibly TRBD2 for D (5 bases). Trimming took 5 bases from V and 0 from J, leaving 11 bases between them. The germline gives CDR1 SGHRS, CDR2 YFSETQ. The CDR3 sequence is 15 residues long. This CDR3 reads CASSRAGTNTGELFF. The CDR3 region has the DNA TGCGCCAGCAGTCGTGCCGGGACGAACACCGGGGAGCTGTTTTTT.

This chain connects TRBV7-2 to TRBJ2-5; maybe TRBD2 (7 bases). The CDR3 consists of 15 residues. CDR1 and CDR2 (germline): SGHTA, FQGNSA. V dropped 0 bases and J dropped 5 bases, with 13 bases sitting between them. The chain's CDR3 is CASSLAGGLQETQYF. The CDR3 DNA is TGTGCCAGCAGCTTAGCGGGGGGGCTTCAGGAGACCCAGTACTTC.

The chain joins TRBV9 to TRBJ2-1; 9 positions agree with TRBD2. The CDR3 extends over 16 amino acids. Losses at the gene ends were 2 bases for V and 8 bases for J; bases not matched to a gene: 11. CDR1 and CDR2 (germline): SGDLS, YYNGEE. The CDR3 sequence is CASSVQAGGPGDEQFF. Here the CDR3 DNA reads TGTGCCAGCAGCGTGCAAGCGGGGGGTCCTGGTGATGAGCAGTTCTTC.

This clone was seen a few times. CDR3 sequence (DNA): TGTGCCAGCAGTCCCAGACGGGGGGCCGAGACTGAAGCTTTCTTT. Encoded protein: CASSPRRGAETEAFF. This chain uses TRBV28 with TRBJ1-1, with D possibly TRBD1 on 6 matching bases. The germline CDR1 and CDR2 sequences are MDHEN and SYDVKM. The CDR3 sequence is 15 residues long. Trimming removed 5 bases at V and 5 bases at J, with 18 bases between.

V gene TRBV6-9 combines with J gene TRBJ1-4; 11 nucleotides align to TRBD1. Germline CDR1 MNHGY, CDR2 SVAAGI. Losses at the gene ends were 0 bases for V and 7 bases for J; bases not matched to a gene: 7. The CDR3 loop spans 17 amino acids. As DNA, the CDR3 is TGTGCCAGCAGTTATTCAGGGACAGGGGGAAGGGGTGAAAAACTGTTTTTT. Translated: CASSYSGTGGRGEKLFF.

This chain links TRBV9 with TRBJ1-3; D uncertain. CDR1 is SGDLS and CDR2 is YYNGEE in the germline V gene. The V end lost 3 bases, the J end lost 2 bases, and 9 bases lay between the germline ends. The CDR3 has 14 residues. CDR3 sequence (DNA): TGTGCCAGCAGCGCACCGGGAGCTGGAAACACCATATATTTT. Translation: CASSAPGAGNTIYF. The whole variable domain, remainder taken from reference TRBV9 and TRBJ1-3, is DSGVTQTPKHLITATGQRVTLRCSPRSGDLSVYWYQQSLDQGLQFLIQYYNGEERAKGNILERFSAQQFPDLHSELNLSSLELGDSALYFCASSAPGAGNTIYFGEGSWLTVV.

This clone was picked up a small number of times. The chain carries TRBV18 and TRBJ2-3, with a possible D match to TRBD2 (6 bases). V gave up 6 bases and J gave up 0 bases, with 16 bases separating them. In germline, CDR1 is KGHSH, CDR2 LQKENI. This CDR3 spans 16 amino acids. Here the CDR3 DNA reads TGTGCCAGCTCGAAGGGATGGGGGACTAGCACAGATACGCAGTATTTT. Amino acid sequence: CASSKGWGTSTDTQYF.

The V gene is TRBV5-1, the J gene TRBJ1-1; 12 bases align to TRBD1. V trimming: 5 bases; J trimming: 5 bases; junction bases outside the gene matches: 4. Germline CDR1 SGHRS, CDR2 YFSETQ. CDR3 length: 14 amino acids. CDR3 sequence (DNA): TGCGCCAGCAGGGGACAGGGGGCGTGGACTGAAGCTTTCTTT. This encodes CASRGQGAWTEAFF.

The chain recombines TRBV6-6 with TRBJ2-3; 12 bases line up with TRBD2. Per germline, CDR1 MNHNY and CDR2 SVGAGI (reference sequence). This CDR3 region has 14 residues. V lost 5 bases to trimming and J lost 8 bases; unmatched junction nucleotides: 5. The CDR3 reads CASSLAGGAGTQYF. In DNA, the CDR3 is TGTGCCAGCAGTCTAGCGGGGGGGGCGGGTACGCAGTATTTT.

The chain carries TRBV6-5 and TRBJ2-2, with D possibly TRBD1 on 6 matching bases. Germline CDR1 reads MNHEY; CDR2 reads SVGAGI. This CDR3 spans 15 amino acids. V shed 6 bases and J shed 2 bases, with 13 bases lying between them. The CDR3 DNA reads TGTGCCAGCAGCCGAGGGACACCCAACACCGGGGAGCTGTTTTTT. This gives the protein CASSRGTPNTGELFF.

The chain is built from TRBV5-1 and TRBJ1-3; the D is unclear. V was pared by 7 bases and J by 0 bases, with 11 bases between. In germline, CDR1 is SGHRS, CDR2 YFSETQ. The length of the CDR3 is 14 residues. As DNA, the CDR3 is TGCGCCAGCGGCAAGGAGAGCTCTGGAAACACCATATATTTT. Amino acid sequence: CASGKESSGNTIYF.

V and J are TRBV24-1 and TRBJ1-1; TRBD1 might be the D (5 bases). CDR3 length: 12 residues. V shed 12 bases and J shed 5 bases, with 15 bases lying between them. Germline V lookup: CDR1 KGHDR, CDR2 SFDVKD. CDR3: CAAQGLGTEAFF. The DNA for the CDR3 is TGTGCCGCGCAGGGTTTGGGAACTGAAGCTTTCTTT.

V is TRBV5-5 and J is TRBJ2-1; TRBD2 matches 8 bases. CDR3 size: 16 residues. V shed 0 bases and J 3 bases; nucleotides not matched to a gene: 5. Germline CDR1 SGHKS, CDR2 YYEKEE (reference sequence). The DNA for the CDR3 is TGTGCCAGCAGCTTGGCCGGCGGGGGGTACTACAATGAGCAGTTCTTC. Amino acids: CASSLAGGGYYNEQFF.

This chain uses TRBV19 with TRBJ1-2; 11 bases match TRBD1. The trim removed 7 bases at V and 4 bases at J, leaving 8 bases unmatched. This CDR3 has 15 amino acids. Looked up from germline, CDR1 is LNHDA and CDR2 is SQIVND (reference sequence). CDR3 sequence reads: CASTSEDRGPYGYTF. The CDR3 nucleotides read TGTGCCAGTACCTCGGAGGACAGGGGGCCCTATGGCTACACCTTC.

This clone was found a few times. The chain is built from TRBV29-1 and TRBJ2-1; maybe TRBD1 (6 bases). V was trimmed by 7 bases and J by 5 bases, leaving 12 bases between them. The length of the CDR3 is 12 residues. Per germline, CDR1 SQVTM and CDR2 ANQGSEA. CDR3 protein: CSGAGTNNEQFF. For the CDR3, the DNA is TGCAGCGGCGCCGGGACAAACAATGAGCAGTTCTTC.

The V gene is TRBV2, the J gene TRBJ2-3, with 8 bases matching TRBD2. Trimming took 6 bases from V and 5 from J; bases not matched to a gene: 4. The CDR3 runs to 13 residues. CDR1 SNHLY and CDR2 FYNNEI come from the germline V gene. CDR3: CASRSGGLDTQYF. CDR3 in DNA: TGTGCCAGCAGGTCGGGGGGGCTAGATACGCAGTATTTT.

The J gene is TRBJ1-5, the V gene TRBV3-1 (or the pseudogene TRBV3-2); 8 bases agree with TRBD1. J was trimmed by 4 bases and V by 3 bases; bases with no gene match: 2. The CDR3 has 14 residues. Per the germline V gene, CDR1 is LGHDT and CDR2 is YNNKEL (reference sequence). In DNA, the CDR3 is TGTGCCAGCAGCCACGGGACAGGTAATCAGCCCCAGCATTTT. Encoded protein: CASSHGTGNQPQHF.

The J gene is TRBJ2-3, the V gene TRBV10-1; possible D gene TRBD1, 7 bases. Trimming removed 6 bases from V and 5 bases from J, with 18 bases in between. CDR1 is WNHNN, CDR2 SYGVQD, per germline (reference sequence). The length of the CDR3 is 15 residues. In DNA, the CDR3 is TGCGCCAGCAGCCCACAGGGGAGGTTGGTAGATACGCAGTATTTT. Encoded protein: CASSPQGRLVDTQYF.

This clone was detected once. The chain is built from TRBV19 and TRBJ2-5; possibly TRBD1 for D (5 bases). The CDR3 is 16 amino acids. Per the germline V gene, CDR1 is LNHDA and CDR2 is SQIVND (reference sequence). The V end was cut by 5 bases, the J end by 5 bases, with 21 bases between. Here the CDR3 reads CASSSGLQGDMETQYF. The CDR3 nucleotides read TGTGCCAGTAGTTCCGGGCTTCAGGGTGATATGGAGACCCAGTACTTC.

The chain has TRBV25-1 and TRBJ1-1; D unclear. The V gene's germline CDR1 is MGHDK and CDR2 SYGVNS. V was shortened by 3 bases and J by 5 bases, with 13 bases between the two germline ends. The CDR3 has 14 residues. The CDR3 DNA is TGTGCCAGCAGTGATTCGGGAGGTGGGACTGAAGCTTTCTTT. Translation: CASSDSGGGTEAFF. Looking up the rest from reference TRBV25-1 and TRBJ1-1 gives the full variable domain: EADIYQTPRYLVIGTGKKITLECSQTMGHDKMYWYQQDPGMELHLIHYSYGVNSTEKGDLSSESTVSRIRTEHFPLTLESARPSHTSQYLCASSDSGGGTEAFFGQGTRLTVV.

This clone occurred a few times. This chain connects TRBV28 to TRBJ1-1; D gene ambiguous. CDR1 and CDR2 from the germline V gene are MDHEN and SYDVKM. The CDR3 length is 12 residues. V was trimmed by 6 bases and J by 4 bases, leaving 9 bases between them. The CDR3 loop reads CASRRVGTEAFF. The CDR3 DNA reads as TGTGCCAGCAGGAGGGTTGGCACTGAAGCTTTCTTT.

The table lists this clone with a count of one. Here the CDR3 reads CASSQVEQGSYGYTF. CDR3 DNA: TGTGCCAGCAGCCAAGTGGAACAGGGAAGCTATGGCTACACCTTC. V is TRBV3-1 (or the pseudogene TRBV3-2) and J is TRBJ1-2; D might be TRBD1 (6 bases). Germline CDR1 and CDR2: LGHDT and YNNKEL (reference sequence). Trimming stripped 1 base from V and 4 bases from J, with 13 bases between. This CDR3 comprises 15 residues.

DNA for the CDR3: TGCGCCAGCAGCTCCGGGACTAGCGGCTACGAGCAGTACTTC. Its translation: CASSSGTSGYEQYF. The rearrangement links TRBV5-1 to TRBJ2-7; 11 bases line up with TRBD2. The CDR3 has 14 residues. Losses at the gene ends were 3 bases for V and 3 bases for J; bases not matched to a gene: 2. CDR1 and CDR2 from the germline V gene are SGHRS and YFSETQ.

The genes are TRBV28 and TRBJ2-4; D remains ambiguous. Germline V gene data show CDR1 as MDHEN and CDR2 as SYDVKM. Trimming left V 8 bases short and J 7 bases short, with 9 bases between. This CDR3 region has 11 residues. CDR3 bases: TGTGCCAGCTCTGAACGGAACATTCAGTACTTC. It yields the protein CASSERNIQYF.